The 26 T cell receptor beta chains below were found in one sample sequenced in a study of blood T cell repertoires in COVID-19 (dated by TCRdb to between 2020 and 2021). Receptors were amplified or captured by the immunoSEQ multiplex PCR assay. The immuneACCESS repertoire file appears here via TCRdb, limited to in-frame rearrangements. These files lack a portion of the clones; in checked studies, under half of the deficit traces to unresolved V genes, and the cause of the others is not known. The sample data list over 80,000 clones, and about 71% of these were observed just once. Of the sample, approximately 4.6% falls within the top ten clones. Sequenced: peripheral blood. All receptors derive from a woman in her 50s with acute or convalescent COVID-19.

The chain recombines TRBV4-1 with TRBJ1-2; D remains ambiguous. Germline CDR1 MGHRA, CDR2 YSYEKL. The CDR3 runs 15 residues. V lost 0 bases and J 1 base, leaving 9 bases between the germline ends. The CDR3 spells CASSQERALNYGYTF. The CDR3 DNA follows: TGCGCCAGCAGCCAAGAAAGAGCCCTTAACTATGGCTACACCTTC.

This clone was observed a handful of times. The rearrangement joins TRBV5-1 to TRBJ1-1, with a tentative D call TRBD1 (5 bases). The CDR3 loop spans 14 amino acids. Germline loops: CDR1 SGHRS, CDR2 YFSETQ. Trimming removed 5 bases from V and 1 base from J, with 12 bases in between. CDR3 region: CASSSQVENTEAFF. The CDR3 DNA follows: TGCGCCAGCAGTTCACAGGTAGAGAACACTGAAGCTTTCTTT.

The chain links TRBV30 to TRBJ2-5, with D perhaps TRBD1 (5 bases). The germline gives CDR1 GTSNPN, CDR2 SVGIG (reference sequence). Trimming left V 2 bases short and J 3 bases short, with 7 bases between. The CDR3 is made up of 12 amino acids. The CDR3 is CAWSPTEETQYF. The DNA for the CDR3 is TGTGCCTGGAGTCCGACAGAAGAGACCCAGTACTTC. The full variable domain, in which reference TRBV30 and TRBJ2-5 provide the parts outside the CDR3, is SQTIHQWPATLVQPVGSPLSLECTVEGTSNPNLYWYRQAAGRGLQLLFYSVGIGQISSEVPQNLSASRPQDRQFILSSKKLLLSDSGFYLCAWSPTEETQYFGPGTRLLVL.

J is TRBJ2-6 and V is TRBV5-1; D unclear. V was clipped by 0 bases and J by 0 bases, with 4 bases between them. CDR1 and CDR2 (germline): SGHRS, YFSETQ. The CDR3 runs to 15 residues. For the CDR3, the DNA is TGCGCCAGCAGCTTGGTAAACTCTGGGGCCAACGTCCTGACTTTC. Its translation: CASSLVNSGANVLTF.

The chain joins TRBV10-3 to TRBJ1-1; TRBD1 aligns across 9 bases. The trim removed 2 bases at V and 5 bases at J, leaving 9 bases unmatched. Germline V CDR1 and CDR2: ENHRY, SYGVKD. The CDR3 is 16 residues long. The CDR3 nucleotides are TGTGCCATCAGTGAGGGACAGGGGAAAGGGAAAACTGAAGCTTTCTTT. Translating gives CAISEGQGKGKTEAFF.

The chain employs TRBV6-4 and TRBJ1-5, with 8 bases matching TRBD1. The germline V gene has CDR1 MRHNA and CDR2 SNTAGT. This CDR3 comprises 15 residues. V lost 8 bases to trimming and J lost 6 bases; unmatched junction nucleotides: 12. CDR3 coding DNA: TGTGCCAGCGCACCGACCGGGACAGGCGGTCAGCCCCAGCATTTT. This translates into CASAPTGTGGQPQHF.

This clone was observed a handful of times. The chain employs TRBV3-1 (or the pseudogene TRBV3-2) and TRBJ1-3; D possibly corresponds to TRBD1 (6 bases). The ends were cut back, 3 bases at V and 0 bases at J, with 15 bases in the middle. CDR3 length: 17 residues. CDR1 LGHDT and CDR2 YNNKEL come from the germline V gene (reference sequence). DNA for the CDR3: TGTGCCAGCAGCCACGCGGGAGGGGGGAGCTCTGGAAACACCATATATTTT. Its translation is CASSHAGGGSSGNTIYF.

V and J are TRBV6-2 or TRBV6-3 and TRBJ1-5, with D tentatively TRBD1 (5 bases). V lost 5 bases, J lost 2 bases, and 7 bases lay in between. The CDR3 consists of 13 residues. Germline V gives CDR1 MNHEY, CDR2 SVGEGT. This CDR3 is CASSTQGNQPQHF. Here the CDR3 DNA reads TGTGCCAGCAGTACACAGGGCAATCAGCCCCAGCATTTT.

This chain links TRBV3-1 (or the pseudogene TRBV3-2) with TRBJ1-1, with D unresolved. The germline V gene encodes CDR1 LGHDT and CDR2 YNNKEL (reference sequence). V was clipped by 4 bases and J by 3 bases, with 12 bases between them. The CDR3 has 14 amino acids. The CDR3 loop reads CASSLAGGDTEAFF. CDR3 bases: TGTGCCAGCAGCCTCGCGGGTGGGGACACTGAAGCTTTCTTT.

The chain employs TRBV27 and TRBJ2-3; 9 bases line up with TRBD2. This CDR3 has 16 amino acids. Germline loops: CDR1 MNHEY, CDR2 SMNVEV (reference sequence). V was pared by 8 bases and J by 2 bases, with 11 bases of the junction left unmatched. CDR3 protein: CASRVLGGGDTDTQYF. The CDR3 coding sequence is TGTGCCAGCCGCGTGTTGGGCGGGGGGGACACAGATACGCAGTATTTT.

CDR3 DNA sequence: TGTGCCAGCAGCGTGGAAGAGAATTCACCCCTCCACTTT. Its protein is CASSVEENSPLHF. The rearrangement joins TRBV5-5 to TRBJ1-6; D is ambiguous. The CDR3 runs to 13 residues. The germline V and J ends were trimmed by 4 bases and 7 bases, with 9 bases remaining between them. CDR1 and CDR2 (germline): SGHKS, YYEKEE (reference sequence).

The V gene is TRBV5-1, the J gene TRBJ1-2; D gene ambiguous. Germline loops: CDR1 SGHRS, CDR2 YFSETQ. This CDR3 contains 16 residues. V gave up 3 bases and J gave up 4 bases, with 19 bases separating them. The CDR3 bases are TGCGCCAGCAGCTCGACGTCGAGAGGGAACTTCTATGGCTACACCTTC. It yields the protein CASSSTSRGNFYGYTF.

V and J are TRBV6-8 and TRBJ1-6; perhaps TRBD1 as D (5 bases). V was clipped by 6 bases and J by 7 bases, with 10 bases between them. The CDR3 runs 13 residues. Germline lookup yields CDR1 MNHGY and CDR2 SAAAGT. In nucleotides, the CDR3 is TGTGCCAGCAGGGGGCCGAAGAATTCACCCCTCCACTTT. As protein: CASRGPKNSPLHF.

V usage is TRBV4-3 and J usage is TRBJ1-5, with 11 bases fitting TRBD1. CDR3 length equals 16 residues. V trimming: 1 base; J trimming: 4 bases; junction bases outside the gene matches: 3. From germline, CDR1 is LGHNA and CDR2 YSLEER. Here the CDR3 DNA reads TGCGCCAGCAGCCAAGTCTGGGACAGGGGGAATCAGCCCCAGCATTTT. Translated, it gives CASSQVWDRGNQPQHF.

This chain uses TRBV9 with TRBJ1-1; D gene uncertain. The length of the CDR3 is 14 residues. Between the trimmed V and J ends, which lost 1 base and 4 bases, there was a span of 11 bases. Germline V gene sequence: CDR1 SGDLS, CDR2 YYNGEE. CDR3 protein: CASSVPRDSTEAFF. The CDR3 DNA is TGTGCCAGCAGCGTACCCCGAGATAGCACTGAAGCTTTCTTT.

This clone was seen a few times. The chain couples TRBV7-6 to TRBJ2-7, with 8 bases aligning to TRBD1. V was pared by 3 bases and J by 6 bases, with 7 bases of the junction left unmatched. From germline, CDR1 is SGHVS and CDR2 FNYEAQ. There are 14 residues in the CDR3. The CDR3 DNA reads TGTGCCAGCAGCTTTGGACAGGGAGTCGGCGAGCAGTACTTC. As protein: CASSFGQGVGEQYF.

The V and J genes are TRBV29-1 and TRBJ2-7; 13 nucleotides line up with TRBD2. Trimming at V came to 7 bases and at J to 2 bases, leaving 8 bases not matched to a gene. The length of the CDR3 is 15 residues. Per the germline V gene, CDR1 is SQVTM and CDR2 is ANQGSEA. CDR3 in DNA: TGCAGCGCCGCGGGACTAGCGGGATCAACCTACGAGCAGTACTTC. This encodes CSAAGLAGSTYEQYF.

This clone was seen once. CDR3 sequence reads: CASSLAGGQVSYEQYF. The CDR3 DNA is TGCGCCAGCAGCTTGGCAGGGGGACAGGTCTCCTACGAGCAGTACTTC. The J gene is TRBJ2-7, the V gene TRBV5-1, with 8 bases identical to TRBD1. Germline values: CDR1 SGHRS, CDR2 YFSETQ. This CDR3 has 16 amino acids. V was pared by 0 bases and J by 0 bases, with 5 bases of the junction left unmatched.

The gene calls are TRBV6-1 and TRBJ1-5; D unresolved. V lost 1 base and J lost 3, with 7 bases in between. In germline, CDR1 is MNHNS, CDR2 SASEGT. The CDR3 length is 14 residues. The CDR3 here is CASSEGQNNQPQHF. In nucleotides, the CDR3 is TGTGCCAGCAGTGAAGGGCAGAACAATCAGCCCCAGCATTTT.

The chain has TRBV3-1 (or the pseudogene TRBV3-2) and TRBJ1-6; no firm D call. The V end was cut by 6 bases, the J end by 2 bases, with 8 bases between. This CDR3 spans 14 amino acids. Germline CDR1 LGHDT, CDR2 YNNKEL (reference sequence). The CDR3 loop reads CASSSKAYNSPLHF. The CDR3 DNA sequence: TGTGCCAGCAGTTCTAAAGCCTATAATTCACCCCTCCACTTT.

This CDR3 is CASSFPSGYSEAFF. The CDR3 DNA sequence: TGTGCCAGCAGTTTTCCCTCGGGATACTCTGAAGCTTTCTTT. This rearrangement joins TRBV28 to TRBJ1-1; D uncertain. This CDR3 is built from 14 residues. CDR1 and CDR2 from the germline V gene are MDHEN and SYDVKM. The V and J ends lost 3 bases and 6 bases respectively, with 14 bases between them.

This rearrangement joins TRBV4-1 to TRBJ1-3, with 7 nucleotides matching TRBD1. The CDR3 spans 15 residues. J lost 4 bases, V lost 2 bases, and 5 bases had no gene match. Germline V gives CDR1 MGHRA, CDR2 YSYEKL. Here the CDR3 DNA reads TGCGCCAGCAGCCAAACGACAGGGTGGGGAAACACCATATATTTT. Its translation is CASSQTTGWGNTIYF.

This chain joins TRBV5-1 and TRBJ2-7; 8 bases align to TRBD1. CDR1 and CDR2 (germline): SGHRS, YFSETQ. With V trimmed by 4 bases and J by 5 bases, 11 bases remained unmatched. CDR3 length: 15 amino acids. CDR3 sequence: CASSATQGERNEQYF. In nucleotides, the CDR3 is TGCGCCAGCAGCGCAACACAGGGGGAAAGGAACGAGCAGTACTTC.

The J gene is TRBJ2-5, the V gene TRBV7-2, with 8 bases fitting TRBD2. CDR3 size: 15 residues. The trim removed 5 bases at V and 2 bases at J, leaving 7 bases unmatched. CDR1 is SGHTA and CDR2 is FQGNSA in the germline V gene. CDR3: CASSHSSGGQETQYF. CDR3 nucleotides: TGTGCCAGCAGCCACTCGAGCGGGGGACAAGAGACCCAGTACTTC.

This sequence joins TRBV27 and TRBJ2-2; 12 nucleotides match TRBD1. V lost 5 bases and J lost 5; bases outside the gene matches: 6. This CDR3 is built from 16 residues. Germline V lookup: CDR1 MNHEY, CDR2 SMNVEV (reference sequence). The CDR3 loop is CASSEGQGAGTGELFF. DNA for the CDR3: TGTGCCAGCAGTGAGGGACAGGGGGCCGGTACCGGGGAGCTGTTTTTT.

This clone was counted once. V usage is TRBV28 and J usage is TRBJ1-5; D is uncertain. The CDR3 extends over 14 amino acids. Germline CDR1 reads MDHEN; CDR2 reads SYDVKM. Deletions cut 5 bases from V and 2 bases from J, with 10 bases between. CDR3 nucleotides: TGTGCCAGCAGTAGGGAGGGAGGCAATCAGCCCCAGCATTTT. Protein sequence: CASSREGGNQPQHF.